This entry is about one T cell receptor beta chain. Its cognate antigen is unknown. An amount of about 3,300 ng of total RNA was used for each TCR library. The template switching step added UMIs that contained a 6-nucleotide sample barcode. Amplification of TCRalpha and TCRbeta cDNA involved two nested PCRs that ran for roughly 15 and 9 cycles. TCRdb reprocessed the 5' RACE reads; each CDR3 protein has one entry and no DNA is given. This specimen shows 420,000 or so distinct CDR3 sequences; the ten leading clones hold 2% to 3%. This sample was included in a study of monozygotic twins with inflammatory bowel disease. Whole-study results and caveats: Among patients, repertoires may have gained variability from differing immunosuppressive treatments.

The CDR3 length is 16 residues. CDR1 is WSHSY, CDR2 SAAADI, per germline. The receptor was isolated from a human donor with ulcerative colitis or Crohn's disease, or a healthy co-twin of an affected twin (not recorded which). This chain joins TRBV10-2 and TRBJ2-3; TCRdb's assignment of TRBD2 cannot be checked, as there is no DNA. The sample taken for sequencing was blood. The CDR3 region is CASSLTGAGGTDTQYF.